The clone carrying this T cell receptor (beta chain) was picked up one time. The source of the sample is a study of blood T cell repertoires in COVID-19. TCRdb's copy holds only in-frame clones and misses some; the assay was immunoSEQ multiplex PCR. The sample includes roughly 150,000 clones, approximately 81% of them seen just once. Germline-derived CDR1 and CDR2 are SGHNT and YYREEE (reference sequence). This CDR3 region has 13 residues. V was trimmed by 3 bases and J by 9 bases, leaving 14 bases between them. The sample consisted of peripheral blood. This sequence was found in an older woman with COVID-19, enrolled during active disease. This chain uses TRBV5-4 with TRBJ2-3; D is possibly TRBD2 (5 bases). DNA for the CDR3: TGTGCCAGCAGCTCCGGACCTTCGGGGACGCAGTATTTT. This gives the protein CASSSGPSGTQYF.